This TCR beta chain was retrieved from a study of blood T cell repertoires in COVID-19. Overall study: The origin of the acute and convalescent COVID-19 samples was the United States, Italy and Spain. T cells, B-cell-depleted T cells, or PBMCs provided the cDNA or gDNA that served as material.

As handled by the study authors: Amplification of reference gene primers was used by the study to estimate nucleated cell counts. Repertoires were generated with immunoSEQ multiplex PCR, while TCRdb's copy carries only in-frame clones and drops some. Clone size and V and J calls were adopted from that table, with D and trimming inferred from the DNA. The table has roughly 250,000 clones, around nine tenths seen once. CDR3 length: 14 residues. The V gene end was trimmed by 5 bases and the J gene end by 6 bases; junction bases not matched to a gene: 8. Germline V gene sequence: CDR1 KGHSH, CDR2 LQKENI.

Input material: peripheral blood. This receptor was obtained from a middle-aged woman who had recovered from COVID-19. The rearrangement links TRBV18 to TRBJ1-2; 8 bases are a match to TRBD1. CDR3 DNA: TGTGCCAGCTCATCGGACTCGGGACAGGATGGCTACACCTTC. It is translated as CASSSDSGQDGYTF.